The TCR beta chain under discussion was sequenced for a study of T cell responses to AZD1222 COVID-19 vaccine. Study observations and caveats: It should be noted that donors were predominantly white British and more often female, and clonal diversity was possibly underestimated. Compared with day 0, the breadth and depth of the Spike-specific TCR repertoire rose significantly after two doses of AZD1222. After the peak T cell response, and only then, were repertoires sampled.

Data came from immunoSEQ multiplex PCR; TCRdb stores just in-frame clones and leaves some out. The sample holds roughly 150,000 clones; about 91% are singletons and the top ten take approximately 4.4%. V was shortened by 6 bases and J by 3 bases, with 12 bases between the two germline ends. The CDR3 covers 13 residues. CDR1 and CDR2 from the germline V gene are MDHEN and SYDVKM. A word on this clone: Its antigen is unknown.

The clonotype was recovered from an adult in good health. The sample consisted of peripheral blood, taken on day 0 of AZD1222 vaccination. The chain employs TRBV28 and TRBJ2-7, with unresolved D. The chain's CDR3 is CASSPSRNYEQYF. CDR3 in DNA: TGTGCCAGCAGCCCTTCCCGGAACTACGAGCAGTACTTC.